This TCR beta chain was sequenced for a study of beta chain features in type 1 diabetes. The overall study: Age, gender, cell numbers and subset yield matched between patients and controls.

Overall study findings and caveats: Moderate yet significant TCRB CDR3 shortening was seen in Type 1 diabetes patients in all four CD4+ subsets.

cDNA synthesis used the whole RNA isolate, giving expressed TCRB sequences. Assay: immunoSEQ multiplex PCR; the TCRdb copy retains only in-frame clones and omits some. The table shows approximately 150,000 clones, with about 13% occurring only once. This clone is a singleton in its sample. Its antigen is undetermined. This specimen includes other DNA sequences encoding the same CDR3. The germline V gene has CDR1 MNHEY and CDR2 SMNVEV (reference sequence). Trimming stripped 3 bases from V and 3 bases from J, with 16 bases between. This CDR3 is built from 16 residues. The material sequenced was central memory CD4+ T cells from blood. The TCR sequence derives from a man aged 18 to 30 with type 1 diabetes. The chain links TRBV27 to TRBJ2-3; D might be TRBD1 (5 bases). CDR3 bases: TGTGCCAGCAGTTTGGGCCAGGGTGGTGGGACAGATACGCAGTATTTT. It codes for CASSLGQGGGTDTQYF.